Listed below are T cell receptor beta chains from one sample, sequenced in a study of glioma-infiltrating T cells after dendritic cell vaccination. Here immunoSEQ multiplex PCR was the method, and the copy in TCRdb shows in-frame clones only, minus some. This sample has 70,000 to 90,000 clones, with over 80% found just once. The sample consisted of blood, taken after dendritic cell vaccination. The source of these receptors is a human donor with glioblastoma. The CDR3 runs from the conserved cysteine through the conserved F or W. D genes are given only for firm matches. A clone size is listed for some rows: how often the clone was seen (once, few, many), or a class if it is expanded.

TRBV30	.	.	TRBJ2-2	CAWTERDLTGELFF	TGTGCCTGGACGGAGAGAGACCTGACCGGGGAGCTGTTTTTT
TRBV18	.	.	TRBJ2-5	CASSPRTGSQETQYF	TGTGCCAGCTCACCAAGAACAGGCTCCCAAGAGACCCAGTACTTC
TRBV5-1	.	.	TRBJ1-5	CASSLAGNQPQHF	TGCGCCAGCAGCTTGGCTGGCAATCAGCCCCAGCATTTT
TRBV2	.	TRBD1	TRBJ1-2	CASSPTGGGYGYTF	TGTGCCAGCAGTCCGACAGGGGGCGGCTATGGCTACACCTTC
TRBV6-1	.	.	TRBJ2-7	CASNDPSSYEQYF	TGTGCCAGCAATGACCCTAGCTCCTACGAGCAGTACTTC
TRBV6-1	few	.	TRBJ1-4	CASSTGGEGGEKLFF	TGTGCCAGCAGCACCGGGGGGGAAGGTGGTGAAAAACTGTTTTTT
TRBV7-9	.	TRBD1	TRBJ1-3	CASSFIGGTGNTIYF	TGTGCCAGCAGCTTTATAGGGGGCACTGGAAACACCATATATTTT
TRBV2	.	TRBD2	TRBJ2-1	CASFFDARGEQFF	TGTGCCAGCTTCTTCGACGCGCGGGGGGAGCAGTTCTTC
TRBV18	few	TRBD1	TRBJ2-7	CASSRGTGGDYEQYF	TGTGCCAGCTCAAGAGGGACAGGGGGCGACTACGAGCAGTACTTC
TRBV5-1	.	.	TRBJ1-1	CASSLEGEAFF	TGCGCCAGCAGCTTGGAGGGGGAAGCTTTCTTT
TRBV4-3	.	TRBD1	TRBJ2-2	CASSQDTGGNGELFF	TGCGCCAGCAGCCAAGACACAGGGGGAAACGGGGAGCTGTTTTTT
TRBV27	few	.	TRBJ2-7	CASRRDRLSYEQYF	TGTGCCAGCAGGAGAGACAGACTCTCCTACGAGCAGTACTTC
TRBV19	.	.	TRBJ1-2	CASSIIGSYGYTF	TGTGCCAGTAGTATTATCGGTTCCTATGGCTACACCTTC
TRBV7-3	.	.	TRBJ2-3	CASSLTGGTDTQYF	TGTGCCAGCAGCTTAACGGGAGGCACAGATACGCAGTATTTT
TRBV19	.	.	TRBJ2-3	CASSMSGRSDTQYF	TGTGCCAGTAGTATGAGCGGGCGCTCCGATACGCAGTATTTT
TRBV7-9	.	.	TRBJ1-1	CASSWRATDTEAFF	TGTGCCAGCAGTTGGCGGGCCACAGACACTGAAGCTTTCTTT
TRBV5-4	.	TRBD2	TRBJ2-7	CASSPKAGGGSEQYF	TGTGCCAGCAGTCCGAAAGCGGGGGGTGGCTCCGAGCAGTACTTC
TRBV6-9	once	.	TRBJ1-1	CASRDGENTEAFF	TGTGCCAGCAGGGACGGGGAGAACACTGAAGCTTTCTTT
TRBV6-6	few	.	TRBJ1-5	CASSLPAGSGQPQHF	TGTGCCAGCAGCCTCCCAGCAGGGTCTGGGCAGCCCCAGCATTTT
TRBV7-3	.	TRBD2	TRBJ2-7	CASSSSGGAAEQYF	TGTGCCAGCAGTTCGAGCGGGGGGGCCGCCGAGCAGTACTTC
TRBV5-6	.	TRBD1	TRBJ2-4	CASSLYKQGHIQYF	TGTGCCAGCAGCTTGTATAAACAGGGGCACATTCAGTACTTC
TRBV19	.	.	TRBJ2-4	CASSIVGVQGSIQYF	TGTGCCAGTAGTATTGTAGGGGTCCAGGGTAGCATTCAGTACTTC
TRBV7-2	.	TRBD2	TRBJ2-5	CASSLRSGGNQETQYF	TGTGCCAGCAGCTTAAGGAGCGGGGGGAACCAAGAGACCCAGTACTTC
TRBV19	.	TRBD1	TRBJ1-5	CASSSDRTNQPQHF	TGTGCCAGTAGTTCGGACAGGACCAATCAGCCCCAGCATTTT
TRBV29-1	.	TRBD2	TRBJ2-3	CSVEDLAGGASGTDTQYF	TGCAGCGTTGAAGATCTGGCCGGGGGGGCCTCAGGGACAGATACGCAGTATTTT
TRBV13	.	TRBD1	TRBJ1-5	CASSSGRTGYSNQPQHF	TGTGCCAGCAGCTCGGGCAGGACAGGTTATAGCAATCAGCCCCAGCATTTT
TRBV7-6	.	.	TRBJ2-5	CASSKSGHSVMETQYF	TGTGCCAGCAGCAAATCGGGACATTCGGTGATGGAGACCCAGTACTTC
TRBV6-5	.	.	TRBJ1-2	CASSYHRDTYTF	TGTGCCAGCAGTTACCACCGGGACACCTACACCTTC
TRBV25-1	.	.	TRBJ1-4	CASSENGRGGEKLFF	TGTGCCAGCAGTGAGAACGGTAGGGGTGGCGAAAAACTGTTTTTT
TRBV9	.	TRBD1	TRBJ2-2	CASSVRDSRNTGELFF	TGTGCCAGCAGCGTACGGGACAGCCGGAACACCGGGGAGCTGTTTTTT
TRBV7-2	.	.	TRBJ2-6	CASGGYTNVLTF	TGTGCCAGCGGGGGGTATACCAACGTCCTGACTTTC
TRBV2	.	.	TRBJ1-2	CASRQANYGYTF	TGTGCCAGCAGACAAGCTAACTATGGCTACACCTTC
TRBV6-5	.	.	TRBJ2-7	CASSNTYEQYF	TGTGCCAGCAGTAACACCTACGAGCAGTACTTC
TRBV5-1	.	.	TRBJ1-1	CASSLRGGEGTEAFF	TGCGCCAGCAGCCTGCGGGGAGGGGAGGGCACTGAAGCTTTCTTT
TRBV19	once	.	TRBJ1-4	CASSTAREAEKLFF	TGTGCCAGTAGTACGGCCCGGGAGGCTGAAAAACTGTTTTTT
TRBV5-5	few	.	TRBJ1-5	CASSLAGSGFQPQHF	TGTGCCAGCAGCTTGGCCGGGTCTGGATTCCAGCCCCAGCATTTT
TRBV7-3	.	.	TRBJ1-1	CASSSGHLNTEAFF	TGTGCCAGCAGCTCAGGACACTTGAACACTGAAGCTTTCTTT
TRBV19	.	TRBD1	TRBJ1-6	CASRRAGGNSPLHF	TGTGCCAGCCGGAGGGCAGGGGGTAACTCACCCCTCCACTTT
TRBV7-2	.	.	TRBJ1-6	CASSLSGNSPLHF	TGTGCCAGCAGCTTAAGTGGCAATTCACCCCTCCACTTT
TRBV15	.	TRBD1	TRBJ1-3	CATSRNAGGSGNTIYF	TGTGCCACCAGCAGAAACGCAGGGGGATCTGGAAACACCATATATTTT
TRBV5-1	.	TRBD1	TRBJ2-4	CASKETGRNIQYF	TGCGCCAGCAAGGAGACAGGGAGAAACATTCAGTACTTC
TRBV4-1	few	.	TRBJ1-4	CASSSSTGDNEKLFF	TGCGCCAGCAGCTCCTCGACAGGTGATAATGAAAAACTGTTTTTT